The 26 T cell receptor beta chains presented below share a single source sample, sequenced in a study of CD8 T cells in Susac syndrome. When the RNA was reverse transcribed, random hexamers were used with an input of roughly 0.45 to 1 ug. TCRdb recomputed calls from the immunoSEQ multiplex PCR reads with MiXCR, one row per CDR3 protein. The sample holds some 110,000 distinct CDR3 sequences, approximately 93% seen once. Source material: CD8+ T cells from PBMCs. These TCRs come from a human donor with multiple sclerosis.

The CDR3: CASSAQGLQETQYF. The CDR3 bases are TGTGCCAGCAGCGCCCAGGGACTGCAAGAGACCCAGTACTTC. The chain couples TRBV9 to TRBJ2-5; D is possibly TRBD2 (6 bases). Per the germline V gene, CDR1 is SGDLS and CDR2 is YYNGEE. The V end was cut by 3 bases, the J end by 2 bases, with 11 bases between. The CDR3 is 14 amino acids.

The CDR3, as DNA: TGTGCCAGCAGCTTAGTTTGGGGATACGACAATGAGCAGTTCTTC. Protein sequence: CASSLVWGYDNEQFF. V gene TRBV7-2 combines with J gene TRBJ2-1; D gene ambiguous. The CDR3 has 15 residues. V shed 1 base and J shed 5 bases, with 12 bases lying between them. Looked up from germline, CDR1 is SGHTA and CDR2 is FQGNSA.

This chain connects TRBV6-5 to TRBJ2-3; TRBD2 matches at 9 bases. The CDR3 totals 17 residues. V trimming: 2 bases; J trimming: 5 bases; junction bases outside the gene matches: 11. The germline V gene has CDR1 MNHEY and CDR2 SVGAGI. In nucleotides, the CDR3 is TGTGCCAGCAGTTACCGTGCCGGGACTAGCCTCGAAGATACGCAGTATTTT. Protein sequence: CASSYRAGTSLEDTQYF.

The V call is TRBV15, the J call TRBJ1-1; D remains ambiguous. This CDR3 is 12 amino acids long. The germline V and J ends were trimmed by 0 bases and 7 bases, with 6 bases remaining between them. Germline V lookup: CDR1 LNHNV, CDR2 YYDKDF (reference sequence). The CDR3: CATSREGDEAFF. In DNA, the CDR3 is TGTGCCACCAGCAGAGAAGGAGATGAAGCTTTCTTT.

The chain couples TRBV30 to TRBJ2-4, with 9 bases matching TRBD1. With V trimmed by 3 bases and J by 8 bases, 8 bases remained unmatched. The CDR3 is made up of 14 amino acids. CDR1 and CDR2 (germline): GTSNPN, SVGIG (reference sequence). The CDR3 reads CAWSPPGQGYIQYF. The CDR3 nucleotides are TGTGCCTGGAGCCCCCCCGGACAGGGGTACATTCAGTACTTC.

The chain links TRBV23-1 to TRBJ2-2, with TRBD2 matching 10 bases. Being an ORF, TRBV23-1 has a function that is uncertain. V lost 3 bases and J lost 6; bases outside the gene matches: 7. This CDR3 is built from 16 residues. The CDR3 loop reads CASSHGGLAPAGELFF. DNA of the CDR3: TGCGCCAGCAGTCATGGGGGACTAGCGCCTGCCGGGGAGCTGTTTTTT.

About this clonotype: The limits of the CDR3 on the DNA are not certain, so only TCRdb's listed CDR3 is given. This chain uses TRBV12-5 with TRBJ2-6; TRBD1, the D gene given by the table, was not confirmed from the DNA. The CDR3 comprises 14 residues, both ends counted. In germline, CDR1 is LGHNT, CDR2 FRNRAP. The CDR3 reads CAVPGAGGANVLTF.

The V and J genes are TRBV20-1 and TRBJ2-4, with D hard to call. This CDR3 is built from 12 residues. Trimming shortened V by 2 bases and J by 7 bases, and 9 bases separated the two germline ends. Germline V gives CDR1 DFQATT, CDR2 SNEGSKA (reference sequence). The CDR3 nucleotides read TGCAGTGCTAGATTTACTGAGAACATTCAGTACTTC. Its protein is CSARFTENIQYF.

The chain uses TRBV7-9 and TRBJ2-1, with D maybe TRBD1 (6 bases). CDR1 and CDR2 (germline): SEHNR, FQNEAQ (reference sequence). The V gene lost 5 bases and the J gene lost 9 bases, with 17 bases spanning the gap. There are 14 residues in the CDR3. The CDR3 spells CASSPPQAQGEQFF. CDR3 bases: TGTGCCAGCAGCCCCCCACAGGCACAGGGTGAGCAGTTCTTC.

This clonotype appeared once. The chain carries TRBV3-1 and TRBJ2-5, with D hard to call. Germline CDR1 and CDR2: LGHDT and YNNKEL (reference sequence). Trimming removed 2 bases at V and 0 bases at J, with 4 bases between. This CDR3 is built from 13 residues. The CDR3 reads CASSQRYQETQYF. As DNA, the CDR3 is TGTGCCAGCAGCCAACGCTACCAAGAGACCCAGTACTTC.

This clonotype is a singleton in its sample. The chain carries TRBV12-3 or TRBV12-4 and TRBJ2-1; D gene unclear. V lost 10 bases, J lost 6 bases, and 10 bases lay in between. The CDR3 length is 11 residues. CDR3 in DNA: TGTGCCACCCGTCCCCCCAATGAGCAGTTCTTC. Its protein product is CATRPPNEQFF.

This sequence joins TRBV12-3 or TRBV12-4 and TRBJ2-7; D gene uncertain. V was trimmed by 6 bases and J by 3 bases, leaving 9 bases between them. The CDR3 is 12 residues long. The CDR3 region has the DNA TGTGCCAGCAGCTATAGGGTCTACGAGCAGTACTTC. Amino acid sequence: CASSYRVYEQYF.

The rearrangement links TRBV6-1 to TRBJ2-7; unclear D gene. The ends were cut back, 3 bases at V and 6 bases at J, with 9 bases in the middle. Germline values: CDR1 MNHNS, CDR2 SASEGT. The CDR3 sequence is 12 residues long. In DNA, the CDR3 is TGTGCCAGCAGTGATCGCTGGTCCGAGCAGTACTTC. Protein: CASSDRWSEQYF.

The V and J genes are TRBV5-6 and TRBJ1-2, with D possibly being TRBD1 (6 bases). From germline, CDR1 is SGHDT and CDR2 YYEEEE. With 0 bases removed from V and 1 base from J, the gap between germline ends came to 19 bases. The CDR3 has 18 amino acids. CDR3 nucleotides: TGTGCCAGCAGCTTGGACGGGGGCACACTGCAATATAACTATGGCTACACCTTC. This codes for CASSLDGGTLQYNYGYTF.

The chain has TRBV10-2 and TRBJ2-7, with 8 bases identical to TRBD1. V was pared by 5 bases and J by 7 bases, with 10 bases of the junction left unmatched. Germline CDR1 is WSHSY and CDR2 is SAAADI. The length of the CDR3 is 14 residues. The CDR3 DNA sequence: TGCGCCAGCAGTTCAGGGGGCTCGTCGGGAGAGCAGTACTTC. Translating gives CASSSGGSSGEQYF.

The chain carries TRBV12-5 and TRBJ1-4; 10 nucleotides align to TRBD1. CDR3 length: 15 residues. J gave up 10 bases and V 5 bases, and 10 bases lay outside the gene matches. Looked up from germline, CDR1 is LGHNT and CDR2 is FRNRAP. The CDR3 region has the DNA TGTGCTAGTGGTCACGCACGGACAGGGGGAGGAAAACTGTTTTTT. This codes for CASGHARTGGGKLFF.

The gene calls are TRBV4-1 and TRBJ1-4; D ambiguous. This CDR3 spans 12 amino acids. The germline V gene has CDR1 MGHRA and CDR2 YSYEKL. Trimming pared 1 base from V and 7 bases from J, leaving 4 bases between. CDR3 in DNA: TGCGCCAGCAGCCAAGGACTTGAAAAACTGTTTTTT. Amino acid sequence: CASSQGLEKLFF.

This chain connects TRBV7-8 to TRBJ1-5, with D possibly TRBD1 on 6 matching bases. CDR1 and CDR2 from the germline V gene are SGHVS and FQNEAQ. The CDR3 contains 15 residues. V lost 3 bases and J lost 4, with 13 bases in between. CDR3 DNA sequence: TGTGCCAGCAGCTTGGAAGGGGGGAGAAATCAGCCCCAGCATTTT. Protein: CASSLEGGRNQPQHF.

The V and J genes are TRBV4-1 and TRBJ2-2; TRBD2 agrees at 16 bases. The germline V gene encodes CDR1 MGHRA and CDR2 YSYEKL. The V segment lost 3 bases and the J segment 0 bases; nucleotides outside the gene matches: 4. CDR3 length: 19 amino acids. The CDR3 nucleotides read TGCGCCAGCAGCCACCCGGGACTAGCGGGAGGGACGAACACCGGGGAGCTGTTTTTT. Residues: CASSHPGLAGGTNTGELFF.

V gene TRBV20-1 combines with J gene TRBJ2-1, with D uncertain. In germline, CDR1 is DFQATT, CDR2 SNEGSKA (reference sequence). CDR3 length equals 13 residues. V dropped 4 bases and J dropped 8 bases, with 15 bases sitting between them. The CDR3 DNA reads as TGCAGTGCTATGTCCCCGTTATGGGATGAGCAGTTCTTC. Its protein is CSAMSPLWDEQFF.

J is TRBJ1-6 and V is TRBV11-2, with no clear D. The germline V and J ends were trimmed by 2 bases and 9 bases, with 2 bases remaining between them. Germline loops: CDR1 SGHAT, CDR2 FQNNGV. The CDR3 length is 11 residues. CDR3 protein: CASSLRSPLHF. CDR3 sequence (DNA): TGTGCCAGCAGCTTACGTTCACCCCTCCACTTT.

CDR3 residues: CSVGPLASTGELFF. For the CDR3, the DNA is TGCAGCGTCGGTCCACTAGCGTCGACCGGGGAGCTGTTTTTT. V and J are TRBV29-1 and TRBJ2-2, with TRBD2 matching over 7 bases. The germline V gene encodes CDR1 SQVTM and CDR2 ANQGSEA. The trim removed 6 bases at V and 5 bases at J, leaving 9 bases unmatched. The CDR3 is made up of 14 amino acids.

The rearrangement joins TRBV7-9 to TRBJ1-4; TRBD1 agrees at 8 bases. CDR1 is SEHNR and CDR2 is FQNEAQ in the germline V gene (reference sequence). CDR3 size: 15 residues. J was trimmed by 5 bases and V by 5 bases; bases with no gene match: 7. CDR3 sequence: CASSPSHRGNEKLFF. The CDR3 nucleotides read TGTGCCAGCAGCCCTAGCCACAGGGGGAATGAAAAACTGTTTTTT.

The chain combines TRBV30 with TRBJ2-3, with D uncertain. V was trimmed by 2 bases and J by 5 bases, leaving 11 bases between them. CDR3 length: 13 residues. CDR1 and CDR2 (germline): GTSNPN, SVGIG (reference sequence). The CDR3 sequence is CAWSQGWGDTQYF. The CDR3 region has the DNA TGTGCCTGGAGTCAAGGATGGGGAGATACGCAGTATTTT.

The chain carries TRBV19 and TRBJ2-7; D gene ambiguous. Per the germline V gene, CDR1 is LNHDA and CDR2 is SQIVND (reference sequence). CDR3 size: 13 residues. Trimming stripped 5 bases from V and 3 bases from J, with 11 bases between. The CDR3 loop reads CASSLLVYYEQYF. The DNA for the CDR3 is TGTGCCAGTAGTCTTCTGGTCTACTACGAGCAGTACTTC.

The chain uses TRBV29-1 and TRBJ2-7; D possibly uses TRBD1 or TRBD2 (5 bases each). The CDR3 loop spans 13 amino acids. Trimming cost V 4 bases and J 0 bases, with 10 bases left between them. Germline V lookup: CDR1 SQVTM, CDR2 ANQGSEA. The CDR3, as DNA: TGCAGCGTTGTGAGGGACGGCTCCTACGAGCAGTACTTC. Protein product: CSVVRDGSYEQYF.